Listed below are T cell receptor beta chains from one sample, sequenced in a study of T cells in localized non-small cell lung cancer. Clones were sequenced by immunoSEQ multiplex PCR, and TCRdb holds only the in-frame ones, with some missing. Of 1,600 or so clones listed, about a third were seen once; the top ten hold over 15%. Material: lung tumor tissue, obtained before any cancer treatment. Receptor source: a man aged 35 to 70 with stage II lung adenocarcinoma. The CDR3 runs from the conserved cysteine through the conserved F or W. D genes are given only for firm matches. The size of a clone is reported for some rows only, either as once, few or many, or as a class for expanded clones.

DNA: TGTGCCAGCAGGGCCCCGAACACCAGGAAGCTGTTTTTT
CDR3: CASRAPNTRKLFF
V: TRBV6-9
J: TRBJ2-2
size: few
D: .

DNA: TGTGCCAGCAGCGCTGGGGCGGCCCAAGAGACCCAGTACTTC
CDR3: CASSAGAAQETQYF
V: TRBV9
J: TRBJ2-5
size: .
D: .

DNA: TGTGCCAGCAGCTTAGGACTAGCGGGGAGTCTCACCTACGAGCAGTACTTC
CDR3: CASSLGLAGSLTYEQYF
V: TRBV11-3
J: TRBJ2-7
size: medium-sized
D: TRBD2

DNA: TGTGCCAGCTCGCAGGGTAATCAGCCCCAGCATTTT
CDR3: CASSQGNQPQHF
V: TRBV18
J: TRBJ1-5
size: .
D: .

DNA: TGCAGCGTTGAGGCGACAGGGGGTCAGCCCCAGCATTTT
CDR3: CSVEATGGQPQHF
V: TRBV29-1
J: TRBJ1-5
size: .
D: TRBD1

DNA: TGCGCCAGCAGTGGGGACATTTACACCGGGGAGCTGTTTTTT
CDR3: CASSGDIYTGELFF
V: TRBV10-2
J: TRBJ2-2
size: .
D: .

DNA: TGTGCCAGCAGTTACTCGTTTTGGGGCCAGAACACCATATATTTT
CDR3: CASSYSFWGQNTIYF
V: TRBV6-8
J: TRBJ1-3
size: few
D: .

DNA: TGTGCCAGCAGCCCGAGACTAGGTAACTACAATGAGCAGTTCTTC
CDR3: CASSPRLGNYNEQFF
V: TRBV11-3
J: TRBJ2-1
size: medium-sized
D: .

DNA: TGTGCCAGCTCGCCGACAGGGGGCGAAGGCACTGAAGCTTTCTTT
CDR3: CASSPTGGEGTEAFF
V: TRBV18
J: TRBJ1-1
size: .
D: TRBD1

DNA: TGTGCCAGTGCCGACAGGCGCGGGGCAGGAAACACCATATATTTT
CDR3: CASADRRGAGNTIYF
V: TRBV6-8
J: TRBJ1-3
size: .
D: .

DNA: TGTGCCAGCAGCCTGCGGGACATTCAGAACACTGAAGCTTTCTTT
CDR3: CASSLRDIQNTEAFF
V: TRBV7-6
J: TRBJ1-1
size: .
D: .

DNA: TGTGCCAGCAGTGCAGGACAGGGGGCTCAATATGACTACACCTTC
CDR3: CASSAGQGAQYDYTF
V: TRBV6-8
J: TRBJ1-2
size: few
D: TRBD1

DNA: TGTGCCAGTAGTAACTCGCTATCCAATTCACCCCTCCACTTT
CDR3: CASSNSLSNSPLHF
V: TRBV28
J: TRBJ1-6
size: once
D: .

DNA: TGTGCCAGCGCTACCGCAGGGGCGTCTAATGAAAAACTGTTTTTT
CDR3: CASATAGASNEKLFF
V: TRBV25-1
J: TRBJ1-4
size: .
D: .

DNA: TGTGCCAGCAGTTGGAGACAGGGCTCTGGGGCCAACGTCCTGACTTTC
CDR3: CASSWRQGSGANVLTF
V: TRBV6-8
J: TRBJ2-6
size: few
D: TRBD1

DNA: TGTGCCAGTAGTATAGGCGGGGGGGCCCACAATGAGCAGTTCTTC
CDR3: CASSIGGGAHNEQFF
V: TRBV19
J: TRBJ2-1
size: large
D: TRBD2

DNA: TGTGCCAGCAGCTTAAGGGAAGTAAGGAATGAAAAACTGTTTTTT
CDR3: CASSLREVRNEKLFF
V: TRBV11-3
J: TRBJ1-4
size: .
D: .

DNA: TGTGCCAGCAGCCCACCTCGTACGGAGGGTGAAAAACTGTTTTTT
CDR3: CASSPPRTEGEKLFF
V: TRBV7-6
J: TRBJ1-4
size: .
D: .

DNA: TGCGCCAGCAGTTCAGGACATCGGTCTAACTATGGCTACACCTTC
CDR3: CASSSGHRSNYGYTF
V: TRBV10-2
J: TRBJ1-2
size: .
D: .

DNA: TGTGCCAGCAGTTATCAGAGTAGCAGCAATGAGCAGTTCTTC
CDR3: CASSYQSSSNEQFF
V: TRBV6-8
J: TRBJ2-1
size: .
D: .

DNA: TGTGCCAGTAGTAAAACGGGCTATGGCTACACCTTC
CDR3: CASSKTGYGYTF
V: TRBV19
J: TRBJ1-2
size: .
D: .

DNA: TGTGCCAGCGGGCGGGGGGTCTACAATGAGCAGTTCTTC
CDR3: CASGRGVYNEQFF
V: TRBV6-7
J: TRBJ2-1
size: .
D: TRBD2

DNA: TGCGCCAGCAGACGGGACAGGGAGACCCAGTACTTC
CDR3: CASRRDRETQYF
V: TRBV10-2
J: TRBJ2-5
size: .
D: TRBD1

DNA: TGTGCCAGCAGCACGACTCTTTGGGGCTCCTACGAGCAGTACTTC
CDR3: CASSTTLWGSYEQYF
V: TRBV6-8
J: TRBJ2-7
size: few
D: .

DNA: TGTGCCAGCTCCCAAGGCGGGACTAGCGGCACAGATACGCAGTATTTT
CDR3: CASSQGGTSGTDTQYF
V: TRBV18
J: TRBJ2-3
size: .
D: TRBD2

DNA: TGTGCCACCAGCAGAGAGGCCGGGATTTTCTCCTACGAGCAGTACTTC
CDR3: CATSREAGIFSYEQYF
V: TRBV15
J: TRBJ2-7
size: .
D: .

DNA: TGTGCCACCAGCAGAGTGGGGACAGGGGTCTACAATGAGCAGTTCTTC
CDR3: CATSRVGTGVYNEQFF
V: TRBV15
J: TRBJ2-1
size: few
D: TRBD1

DNA: TGTGCCTGGGGGATCCGCACGTCTGGGGCCAACGTCCTGACTTTC
CDR3: CAWGIRTSGANVLTF
V: TRBV30
J: TRBJ2-6
size: .
D: .

DNA: TGCGCCAGCACTACCTCCGGGTCACCTTCCTACGAGCAGTACTTC
CDR3: CASTTSGSPSYEQYF
V: TRBV5-1
J: TRBJ2-7
size: few
D: .

DNA: TGTGCCAGCAGCAAAACTAGTCCAGGTTTCTACGAGCAGTACTTC
CDR3: CASSKTSPGFYEQYF
V: TRBV28
J: TRBJ2-7
size: .
D: .

DNA: TGCAGCGTTGAGGGCGGGGTAAGCTCCTACAATGAGCAGTTCTTC
CDR3: CSVEGGVSSYNEQFF
V: TRBV29-1
J: TRBJ2-1
size: .
D: .

DNA: TGTGCCACCAGCGCTCGACAGAGGTCTAACACTGAAGCTTTCTTT
CDR3: CATSARQRSNTEAFF
V: TRBV15
J: TRBJ1-1
size: .
D: .

DNA: TGTGCCAGCAGCTCCGGACAGGCCCTATGGGACACTGAAGCTTTCTTT
CDR3: CASSSGQALWDTEAFF
V: TRBV11-3
J: TRBJ1-1
size: few
D: TRBD1

DNA: TGTGCCAGCAGTCCAGGGGGGTTAGCCGGGGAGCTGTTTTTT
CDR3: CASSPGGLAGELFF
V: TRBV28
J: TRBJ2-2
size: few
D: .

DNA: TGTGCCAGCTCACCGGGGGGAAGGCAAGAGACCCAGTACTTC
CDR3: CASSPGGRQETQYF
V: TRBV18
J: TRBJ2-5
size: .
D: .

DNA: TGTGCCAGCAGTGAGTCCATCCGACAGACCTATGGCTACACCTTC
CDR3: CASSESIRQTYGYTF
V: TRBV6-8
J: TRBJ1-2
size: few
D: .

DNA: TGTGCCACCAGCAAGTGTCGACAGGGGTTTACGAGCACTGAAGCTTTCTTT
CDR3: CATSKCRQGFTSTEAFF
V: TRBV15
J: TRBJ1-1
size: .
D: TRBD1

DNA: TGTGCCAGTAGTCCCAGGTCCCCCTACGAGCAGTACTTC
CDR3: CASSPRSPYEQYF
V: TRBV19
J: TRBJ2-7
size: once
D: .

DNA: TGTGCCAGCAGGCCGGGCCTTAGCGGGAGGACCATCTTC
CDR3: CASRPGLSGRTIF
V: TRBV6-8
J: TRBJ2-1
size: few
D: TRBD2

DNA: TGTGCCAGCGGCGGGACTAGTAGCTTAGATACGCAGTATTTT
CDR3: CASGGTSSLDTQYF
V: TRBV6-8
J: TRBJ2-3
size: few
D: TRBD2

DNA: TGTGCCAGCAGTTTACTGGCGGGAGGATTTAGAGATACGCAGTATTTT
CDR3: CASSLLAGGFRDTQYF
V: TRBV28
J: TRBJ2-3
size: .
D: TRBD2

DNA: TGTGCCAGCAGTTCGACAGGGGTCCCCGGGGAGGGGGGTTACAATGAGCAGTTCTTC
CDR3: CASSSTGVPGEGGYNEQFF
V: TRBV6-8
J: TRBJ2-1
size: .
D: .

DNA: TGCGCCAGCAGCCAAGTCCTAGTTGTCAATGAGCAGTTCTTC
CDR3: CASSQVLVVNEQFF
V: TRBV1
J: TRBJ2-1
size: .
D: .

DNA: TGCAGCTCTAAGCGGGGGGCGAGTATGAACACTGAAGCTTTCTTT
CDR3: CSSKRGASMNTEAFF
V: TRBV29-1
J: TRBJ1-1
size: few
D: .

DNA: TGTGCCATCAGTGAGTCGGTGACAGGGGTCTATGGCTACACCTTC
CDR3: CAISESVTGVYGYTF
V: TRBV10-3
J: TRBJ1-2
size: large
D: TRBD1